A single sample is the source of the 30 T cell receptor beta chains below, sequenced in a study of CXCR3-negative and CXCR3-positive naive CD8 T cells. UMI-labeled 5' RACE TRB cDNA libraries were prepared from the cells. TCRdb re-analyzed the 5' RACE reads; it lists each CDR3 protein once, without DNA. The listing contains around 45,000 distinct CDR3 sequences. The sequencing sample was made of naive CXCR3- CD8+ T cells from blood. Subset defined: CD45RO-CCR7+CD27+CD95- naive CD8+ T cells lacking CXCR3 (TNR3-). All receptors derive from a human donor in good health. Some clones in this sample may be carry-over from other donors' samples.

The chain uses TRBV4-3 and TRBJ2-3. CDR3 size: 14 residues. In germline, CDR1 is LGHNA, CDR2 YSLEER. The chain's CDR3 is CASSQDWTADTQYF.

CDR3 region: CASRPGSKEEKLFF. The V gene is TRBV6-5, the J gene TRBJ1-4; TCRdb's D gene call, TRBD1, goes unchecked for lack of DNA. Germline CDR1 reads MNHEY; CDR2 reads SVGAGI. CDR3 length equals 14 residues.

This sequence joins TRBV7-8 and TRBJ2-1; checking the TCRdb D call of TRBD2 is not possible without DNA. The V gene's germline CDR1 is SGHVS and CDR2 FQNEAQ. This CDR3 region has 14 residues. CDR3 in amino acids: CASSLTSGYNEQFF.

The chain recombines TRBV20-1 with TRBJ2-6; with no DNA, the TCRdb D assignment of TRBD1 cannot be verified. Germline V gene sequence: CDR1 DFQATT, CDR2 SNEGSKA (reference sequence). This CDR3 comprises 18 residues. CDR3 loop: CSAPRDRGFPSGANVLTF.

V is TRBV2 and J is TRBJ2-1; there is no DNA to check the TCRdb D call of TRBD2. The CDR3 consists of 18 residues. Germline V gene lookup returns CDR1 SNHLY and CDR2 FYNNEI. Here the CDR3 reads CASNAASGDISSYNEQFF. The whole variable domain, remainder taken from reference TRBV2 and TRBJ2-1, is EPEVTQTPSHQVTQMGQEVILRCVPISNHLYFYWYRQILGQKVEFLVSFYNNEISEKSEIFDDQFSVERPDGSNFTLKIRSTKLEDSAMYFCASNAASGDISSYNEQFFGPGTRLTVL.

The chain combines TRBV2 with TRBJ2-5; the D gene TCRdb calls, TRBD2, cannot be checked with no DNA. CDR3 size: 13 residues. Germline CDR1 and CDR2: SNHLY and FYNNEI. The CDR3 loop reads CASSGSLQETQYF.

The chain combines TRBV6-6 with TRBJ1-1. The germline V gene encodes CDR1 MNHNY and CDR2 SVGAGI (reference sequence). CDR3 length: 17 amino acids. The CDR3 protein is CASSPRVPALLNTEAFF.

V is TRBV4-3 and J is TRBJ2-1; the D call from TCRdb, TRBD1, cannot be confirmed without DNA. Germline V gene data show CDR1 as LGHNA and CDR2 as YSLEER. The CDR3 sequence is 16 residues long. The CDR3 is CASSQDLQGAYNEQFF.

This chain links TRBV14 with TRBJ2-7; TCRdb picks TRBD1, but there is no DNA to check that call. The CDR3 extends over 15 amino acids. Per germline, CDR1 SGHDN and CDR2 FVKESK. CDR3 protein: CASSQDRGSAYEQYF. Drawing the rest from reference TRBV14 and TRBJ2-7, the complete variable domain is EAGVTQFPSHSVIEKGQTVTLRCDPISGHDNLYWYRRVMGKEIKFLLHFVKESKQDESGMPNNRFLAERTGGTYSTLKVQPAELEDSGVYFCASSQDRGSAYEQYFGPGTRLTVT.

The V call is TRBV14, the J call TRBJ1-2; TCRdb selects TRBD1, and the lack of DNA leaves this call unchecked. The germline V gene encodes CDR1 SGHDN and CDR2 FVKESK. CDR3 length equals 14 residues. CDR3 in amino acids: CASSSTPGVYGYTF.

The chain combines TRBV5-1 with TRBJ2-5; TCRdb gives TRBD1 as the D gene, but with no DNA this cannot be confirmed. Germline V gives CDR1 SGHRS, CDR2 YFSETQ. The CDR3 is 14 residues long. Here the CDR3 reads CASSLGTSVETQYF.

CDR3 amino acids: CARSLPGQINTEAFF. The chain couples TRBV21-1 to TRBJ1-1; TCRdb's D call of TRBD1 is untestable without DNA. TRBV21-1 corresponds to a pseudogene. The CDR3 extends over 15 amino acids.

CDR3: CAKGPNYEQYF. The chain couples TRBV6-5 to TRBJ2-7; TCRdb's D call, TRBD1, is unchecked because there is no DNA. Germline CDR1 MNHEY, CDR2 SVGAGI. The CDR3 covers 11 residues.

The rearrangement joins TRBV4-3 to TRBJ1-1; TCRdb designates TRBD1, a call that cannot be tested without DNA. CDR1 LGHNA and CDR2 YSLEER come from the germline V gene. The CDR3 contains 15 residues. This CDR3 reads CASSQDDRVSTEAFF.

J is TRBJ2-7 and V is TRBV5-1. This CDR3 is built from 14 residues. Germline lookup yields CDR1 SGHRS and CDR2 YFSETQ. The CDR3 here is CASSLDRGIDEQYF.

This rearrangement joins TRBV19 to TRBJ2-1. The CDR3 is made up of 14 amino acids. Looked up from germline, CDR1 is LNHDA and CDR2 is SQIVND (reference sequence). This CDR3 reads CASSIAGTYNEQFF.

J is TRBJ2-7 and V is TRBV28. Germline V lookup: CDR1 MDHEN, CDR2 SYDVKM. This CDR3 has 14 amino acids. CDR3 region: CASSPSRYGYEQYF.

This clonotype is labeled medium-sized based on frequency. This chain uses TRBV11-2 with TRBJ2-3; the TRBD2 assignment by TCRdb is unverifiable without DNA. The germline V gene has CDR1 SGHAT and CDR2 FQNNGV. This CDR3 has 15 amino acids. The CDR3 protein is CASSLADRFTDTQYF.

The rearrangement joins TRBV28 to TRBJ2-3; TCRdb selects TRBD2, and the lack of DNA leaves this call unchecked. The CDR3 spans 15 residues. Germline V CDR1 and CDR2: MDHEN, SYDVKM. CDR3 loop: CASTGGGASTDTQYF.

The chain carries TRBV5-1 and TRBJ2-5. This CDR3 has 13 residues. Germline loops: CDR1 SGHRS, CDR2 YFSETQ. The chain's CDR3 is CASSLDGVETQYF.

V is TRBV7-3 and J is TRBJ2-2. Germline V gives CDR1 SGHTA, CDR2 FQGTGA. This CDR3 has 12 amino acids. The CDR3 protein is CASSSYTGELFF.

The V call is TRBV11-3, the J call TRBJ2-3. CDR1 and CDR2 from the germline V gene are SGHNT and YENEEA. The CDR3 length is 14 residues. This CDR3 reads CASSLVYSTDTQYF.

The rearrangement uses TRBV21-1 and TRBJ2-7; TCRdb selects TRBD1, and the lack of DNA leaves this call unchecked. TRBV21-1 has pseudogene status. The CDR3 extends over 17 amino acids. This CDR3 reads CASSEGHCPNKPREQYF.

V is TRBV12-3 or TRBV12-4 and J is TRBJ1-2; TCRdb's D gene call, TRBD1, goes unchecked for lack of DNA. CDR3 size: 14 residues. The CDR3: CASSLTGNGYGYTF.

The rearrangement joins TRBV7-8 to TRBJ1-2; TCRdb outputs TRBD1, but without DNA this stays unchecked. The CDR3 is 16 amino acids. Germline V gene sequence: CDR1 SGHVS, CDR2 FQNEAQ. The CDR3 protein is CASSSDRGLTNYGYTF.

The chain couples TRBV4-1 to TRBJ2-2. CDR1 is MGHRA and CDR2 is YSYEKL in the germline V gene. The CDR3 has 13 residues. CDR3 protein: CASSRGNTGELFF.

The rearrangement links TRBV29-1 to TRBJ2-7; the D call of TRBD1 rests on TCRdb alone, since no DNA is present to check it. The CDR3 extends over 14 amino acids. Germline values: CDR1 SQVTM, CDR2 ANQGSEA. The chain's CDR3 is CSVEGTPDRDEQYF.

CDR3 amino acids: CASSENPRWTGEGNSPLHF. This chain joins TRBV2 and TRBJ1-6; with no DNA, the TCRdb D assignment of TRBD1 cannot be verified. The CDR3 sequence is 19 residues long. Per the germline V gene, CDR1 is SNHLY and CDR2 is FYNNEI.

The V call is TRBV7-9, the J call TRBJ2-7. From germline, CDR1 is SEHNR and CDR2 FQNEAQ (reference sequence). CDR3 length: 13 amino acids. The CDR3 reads CASSLSLTYEQYF.

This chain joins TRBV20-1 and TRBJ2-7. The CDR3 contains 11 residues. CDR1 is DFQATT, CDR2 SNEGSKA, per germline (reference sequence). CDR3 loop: CSVGDSLEQYF.